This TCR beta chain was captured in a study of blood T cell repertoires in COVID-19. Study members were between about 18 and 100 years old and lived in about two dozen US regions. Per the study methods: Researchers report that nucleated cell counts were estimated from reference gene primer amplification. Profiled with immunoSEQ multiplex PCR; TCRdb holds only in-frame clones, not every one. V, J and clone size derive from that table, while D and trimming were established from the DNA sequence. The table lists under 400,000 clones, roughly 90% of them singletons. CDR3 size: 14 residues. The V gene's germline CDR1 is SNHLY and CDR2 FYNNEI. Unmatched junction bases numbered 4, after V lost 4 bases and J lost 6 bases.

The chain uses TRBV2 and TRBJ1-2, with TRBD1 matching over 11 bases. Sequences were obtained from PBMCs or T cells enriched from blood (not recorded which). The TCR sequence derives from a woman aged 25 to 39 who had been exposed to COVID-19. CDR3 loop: CASSVLGQGDGYTF. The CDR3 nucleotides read TGTGCCAGCAGTGTGCTGGGACAGGGGGATGGCTACACCTTC. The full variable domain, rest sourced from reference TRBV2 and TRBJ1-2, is EPEVTQTPSHQVTQMGQEVILRCVPISNHLYFYWYRQILGQKVEFLVSFYNNEISEKSEIFDDQFSVERPDGSNFTLKIRSTKLEDSAMYFCASSVLGQGDGYTFGSGTRLTVV.